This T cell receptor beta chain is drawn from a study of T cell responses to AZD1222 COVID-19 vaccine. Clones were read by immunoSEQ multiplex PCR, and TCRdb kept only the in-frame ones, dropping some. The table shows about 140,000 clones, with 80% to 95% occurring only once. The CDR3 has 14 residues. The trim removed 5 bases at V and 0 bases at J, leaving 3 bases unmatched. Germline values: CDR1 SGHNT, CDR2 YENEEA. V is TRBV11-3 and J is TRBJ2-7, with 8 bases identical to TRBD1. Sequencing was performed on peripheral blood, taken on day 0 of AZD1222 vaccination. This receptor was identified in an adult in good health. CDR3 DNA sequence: TGTGCCAGCAGCCCCGGGACAGGCTCCTACGAGCAGTACTTC. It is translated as CASSPGTGSYEQYF. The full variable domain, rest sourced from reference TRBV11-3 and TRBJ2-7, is EAGVVQSPRYKIIEKKQPVAFWCNPISGHNTLYWYLQNLGQGPELLIRYENEEAVDDSQLPKDRFSAERLKGVDSTLKIQPAELGDSAVYLCASSPGTGSYEQYFGPGTRLTVT.